These T cell receptor beta chains were read from a single sample in a study of T cells in tumors after PD-1 blockade. TCRdb's copy holds only in-frame clones and misses some; the assay was immunoSEQ multiplex PCR. The sample contains approximately 47,000 clones, about 85% of which appear only once. The sample here was PBMCs, taken before anti-PD-1 treatment. Receptors originate from a human donor with basal cell carcinoma. Both conserved end residues are part of each CDR3. The D gene is left open where the match is weak. Size tells how often a clone was seen (once, few, many) or the class of an expanded clone, and some rows leave it out.

>TRBJ2-3|TRBV4-1|TRBD1|.
TGCGCCAGCAGTGACAGGGGGCGCGCAGATACGCAGTATTTT
CASSDRGRADTQYF
>TRBJ2-3|TRBV7-6|.|.
TGTGCCAGCAGCTTCGCTGCCCAGGGTCGGACGACAGATACGCAGTATTTT
CASSFAAQGRTTDTQYF
>TRBJ2-1|TRBV24-1|.|.
TGTGCCACCAGTGATCAGGCCCTTTATGAGCAGTTCTTC
CATSDQALYEQFF
>TRBJ1-1|TRBV30|.|few
TGTGCCTGGACCCTATGGATGAACACTGAAGCTTTCTTT
CAWTLWMNTEAFF
>TRBJ1-6|TRBV7-2|.|.
TGTGCCAGCAGCTTGTGGGGGGGGTCCTATAATTCACCCCTCCACTTT
CASSLWGGSYNSPLHF
>TRBJ1-4|TRBV6-4|.|.
TGTGCCAGCAGTGACTCGAGTGCCGCTAATGAAAAACTGTTTTTT
CASSDSSAANEKLFF
>TRBJ2-3|TRBV19|.|.
TGTGCCAGTAGTCTCCACCGTTCTAGCGCCCTCACAGATACGCAGTATTTT
CASSLHRSSALTDTQYF
>TRBJ1-2|TRBV30|.|.
TGTGCCTGGAGTGTAGGTATGGCCTATGGCTACACCTTC
CAWSVGMAYGYTF
>TRBJ2-4|TRBV6-5|.|.
TGTGCCAGCAGTTACTCAGGAAAGGGAGCCAAAAACATTCAGTACTTC
CASSYSGKGAKNIQYF
>TRBJ2-4|TRBV19|.|.
TGTGCCAGTATTTTAAGCAAAAACATTCAGTACTTC
CASILSKNIQYF
>TRBJ2-5|TRBV5-5|.|.
TGTGCCAGCAGCTTGGCTAGCCAAGAGACCCAGTACTTC
CASSLASQETQYF
>TRBJ2-3|TRBV10-3|TRBD2|.
TGTGCCATCAGTGAACTAGCGGGGGGGCCAACAGATACGCAGTATTTT
CAISELAGGPTDTQYF
>TRBJ1-4|TRBV7-2|.|.
TGTGCCAGCACCCGGGATGGAAGGCCAAATGAAAAACTGTTTTTT
CASTRDGRPNEKLFF
>TRBJ1-6|TRBV4-1|.|once
TGCGCCAGCAGCCTGCGAGGCTATAATTCACCCCTCCACTTT
CASSLRGYNSPLHF
>TRBJ2-7|TRBV5-1|TRBD1|.
TGCGCCAGCAGCTCAGCCGGGACAGGGAACGAGCAGTACTTC
CASSSAGTGNEQYF
>TRBJ1-3|TRBV19|.|.
TGTGCCAGTAGTATTTGGAGGGGCTCTGGAAACACCATATATTTT
CASSIWRGSGNTIYF
>TRBJ2-1|TRBV19|.|once
TGTGCCAGTAGTCCTGACAAGGGGCTCTTCTCCTACAATGAGCAGTTCTTC
CASSPDKGLFSYNEQFF